One sample yielded the 26 T cell receptor delta chains listed below, sequenced in a study of gamma-delta chains in newborns, infants, children. TCRdb reanalyzed the reads using CATT. The sample includes around 11,000 delta-chain clones, roughly 3.5% seen only once; the top ten take 8.5% to 10%. The specimen was blood. Source of these receptors: a child who was a newborn, infant or young child, either healthy, febrile or measles-vaccinated (not recorded which).

This clone was seen more than once but under ten times. The J gene is TRDJ1, the V gene TRDV3, with D maybe TRDD2 (9 bases). Germline V gene data show CDR1 as TVYSNPD and CDR2 as GDNSRS (reference sequence). Deletions cut 5 bases from V and 0 bases from J, with 52 bases between. This CDR3 is built from 26 residues. In DNA, the CDR3 is TGTGCCCTTGCCTTCCTACGCGATACTTTGTTGGGGGATCCCCATGCTAGGGGAAAGTACACCGATAAACTCATCTTT. As protein: CALAFLRDTLLGDPHARGKYTDKLIF.

The V call is TRDV2, the J call TRDJ3, with 8 bases that match TRDD3. Germline-derived CDR1 and CDR2 are GEAIGNYY and EKD. The ends lost 1 base at V and 0 bases at J; junction bases unmatched: 7. The CDR3 length is 19 residues. This CDR3 reads CACDTAGGKSSWDTRQMFF. CDR3 in DNA: TGTGCCTGTGACACGGCTGGGGGAAAAAGCTCCTGGGACACCCGACAGATGTTTTTC.

In its sample, this clone was seen a few times. A far larger clone is one nucleotide away, so this likely arose from a read error. Other DNA sequences in this specimen translate into the identical CDR3. This chain links TRDV2 with TRDJ1; the match to TRDD3 covers 7 bases. The CDR3 covers 17 residues. The J segment lost 3 bases and the V segment lost 0 bases, leaving 12 bases of the junction unmatched. From germline, CDR1 is GEAIGNYY and CDR2 EKD. The CDR3 region is CACDTVGTGGYADKLIF. In DNA, the CDR3 is TGTGCCTGTGACACCGTGGGTACTGGTGGATACGCCGATAAACTCATCTTT.

This clone was recorded a few times. The genes are TRDV3 and TRDJ1; D uncertain. In germline, CDR1 is TVYSNPD, CDR2 GDNSRS (reference sequence). V was clipped by 3 bases and J by 0 bases, with 20 bases between them. This CDR3 spans 16 amino acids. The CDR3 reads CALVLGRPPYTDKLIF. The CDR3 DNA is TGTGCCTTAGTTCTTGGCCGCCCCCCGTACACCGATAAACTCATCTTT.

About this clone: The TCRdb record carries a much larger clone's protein, which differs from this DNA's translation at residue 6; a read error is the likely cause, and the protein listed here is the DNA translation. The chain has TRDV2 and TRDJ3; 10 bases map to TRDD3. The CDR3 covers 18 residues. Germline trimming cut 2 bases from V and 0 bases from J; bases unmatched to any gene: 3. Germline V gene lookup returns CDR1 GEAIGNYY and CDR2 EKD. The CDR3 here is CACDSAGGYSWDTRQMFF. CDR3 nucleotide sequence: TGTGCCTGTGACAGTGCTGGGGGATACTCCTGGGACACCCGACAGATGTTTTTC.

This chain joins TRDV1 and TRDJ1, with 8 bases that match TRDD3. V lost 3 bases, J lost 0 bases, and 12 bases stayed unmatched. The CDR3 contains 18 residues. The germline CDR1 and CDR2 sequences are TSWWSYY and QGS. In nucleotides, the CDR3 is TGTGCTCTTGGGGAGTACGGGGGATATAGTGGGGACACCGATAAACTCATCTTT. The encoded protein is CALGEYGGYSGDTDKLIF.

Turning to this clone: This may be a read error: a much more frequent sequence differs by one nucleotide. Additional DNA sequences in this sample encode the identical CDR3. The V call is TRDV2, the J call TRDJ2; D is possibly TRDD3 (6 bases). In germline, CDR1 is GEAIGNYY, CDR2 EKD. This CDR3 comprises 15 residues. This chain's CDR3 is CACDTLGTTTAQLFF. The DNA for the CDR3 is TGTGCCTGCGACACCCTGGGGACCACAACAGCACAACTCTTCTTT.

This clone was seen more than once but under ten times. The rearrangement joins TRDV1 to TRDJ1; 13 bases are a match to TRDD3. Germline trimming cut 1 base from V and 0 bases from J; bases unmatched to any gene: 20. The CDR3 is 23 residues long. Germline CDR1 and CDR2: TSWWSYY and QGS. Here the CDR3 DNA reads TGTGCTCTTGGGGAACGGGGCCTTCCTACGTATACTGGGGGATACGCAGACACCGATAAACTCATCTTT. As protein: CALGERGLPTYTGGYADTDKLIF.

This clone was seen a few times. The V call is TRDV2, the J call TRDJ3; no firm D call. V was pared by 2 bases and J by 0 bases, with 13 bases between. The CDR3 totals 18 residues. The germline gives CDR1 GEAIGNYY, CDR2 EKD. In DNA form, the CDR3 reads TGTGCCTGTGACAAGGTATCGACAAGCTCCTGGGACACCCGACAGATGTTTTTC. Amino acid sequence: CACDKVSTSSWDTRQMFF.

This clone was counted only a few times. The rearrangement joins TRDV3 to TRDJ1; 8 positions match TRDD3. The germline V gene has CDR1 TVYSNPD and CDR2 GDNSRS (reference sequence). This CDR3 comprises 17 residues. V was pared by 0 bases and J by 3 bases, with 15 bases of the junction left unmatched. The CDR3 here is CAFSLHDWGPLPDKLIF. CDR3 coding DNA: TGTGCCTTTAGCCTACATGACTGGGGGCCGCTCCCCGATAAACTCATCTTT. The full variable domain, rest sourced from reference TRDV3 and TRDJ1, is CDKVTQSSPDQTVASGSEVVLLCTYDTVYSNPDLFWYRIRPDYSFQFVFYGDNSRSEGADFTQGRFSVKHILTQKAFHLVISPVRTEDSATYYCAFSLHDWGPLPDKLIFGKGTRVTVEP.

This clone was seen only a few times. The chain links TRDV1 to TRDJ1, with D tentatively TRDD2 or TRDD3 (7 bases each). The V gene's germline CDR1 is TSWWSYY and CDR2 QGS. CDR3 length: 24 amino acids. V was clipped by 1 base and J by 2 bases, with 38 bases between them. CDR3 loop: CALGEPSFEVPTTTGARGTDKLIF. The CDR3 DNA is TGTGCTCTTGGGGAACCTTCTTTTGAGGTTCCTACCACAACTGGGGCAAGGGGAACCGATAAACTCATCTTT.

Of note for this clone: The junction departs from the called germline gene at one end, perhaps through a read error. Other DNA sequences in this specimen translate into the identical CDR3. The genes are TRDV1 and TRDJ1; D is unclear. CDR1 TSWWSYY and CDR2 QGS come from the germline V gene. The CDR3 length is 13 residues. For the CDR3, the DNA is TGTGCTCTTGGGGAACCTTCTACCGACAAACTCATCTTT. The encoded protein is CALGEPSTDKLIF.

CDR3 DNA: TGTGCCTGTGACACTACGCTCTTCCTACGAGTACTGGGGGAGACCGATAAACTCATCTTT. Protein product: CACDTTLFLRVLGETDKLIF. The V gene was left uncalled, and the J gene is TRDJ1; TRDD3, the table's D call, lacks a check against the DNA. The length of the CDR3 is 20 residues.

V usage is TRDV2 and J usage is TRDJ3, with TRDD3 matching 11 bases. The CDR3 runs 18 residues. Germline lookup yields CDR1 GEAIGNYY and CDR2 EKD. V gave up 3 bases and J gave up 0 bases; unmatched junction bases: 3. CDR3 DNA sequence: TGTGCCTGTGACTTTACTGGGGGATACTCCTGGGACACCCGACAGATGTTTTTC. It specifies CACDFTGGYSWDTRQMFF.

CDR3 sequence reads: CALGVLYFPPVPYTDKLIF. The CDR3 DNA follows: TGTGCTCTTGGGGTACTCTATTTTCCTCCGGTTCCGTACACCGATAAACTCATCTTT. The chain couples TRDV1 to TRDJ1; weak D call: TRDD2 (5 bases). Trimming removed 4 bases from V and 0 bases from J, with 24 bases in between. CDR1 TSWWSYY and CDR2 QGS come from the germline V gene. CDR3 size: 19 residues.

This clone was observed a few times. The chain has TRDV1 and TRDJ1; 7 bases match TRDD3. CDR1 is TSWWSYY, CDR2 QGS, per germline. Trimming removed 2 bases from V and 8 bases from J; junction bases left unmatched: 17. This CDR3 has 17 amino acids. In DNA form, the CDR3 reads TGTGCTCTTGGGGAATGTGCCTATGGGGATAATTCGCAGAAACTCATCTTT. This codes for CALGECAYGDNSQKLIF.

This clone was counted between two and nine times. The chain uses TRDV1 and TRDJ1, with D uncertain. From germline, CDR1 is TSWWSYY and CDR2 QGS. The CDR3 runs 20 residues. The V and J ends lost 2 bases and 3 bases respectively, with 28 bases between them. The CDR3 DNA is TGTGCTCTTGGGGAAATCTCCCTCGAGAAGTGGCCCTATTCGGCCGATAAACTCATCTTT. Its protein is CALGEISLEKWPYSADKLIF.

This clone has more than one count but fewer than ten. The V and J genes are TRDV2 and TRDJ3; 11 bases align to TRDD3. CDR3 length: 20 amino acids. CDR1 is GEAIGNYY, CDR2 EKD, per germline. Trimming took 3 bases from V and 0 from J; bases not matched to a gene: 9. CDR3 coding DNA: TGTGCCTGTGACTCGACACCATGGGGGATACGCTCCTGGGACACCCGACAGATGTTTTTC. Translating gives CACDSTPWGIRSWDTRQMFF.

This clone was seen a handful of times. The V gene is TRDV1, the J gene TRDJ1, with D possibly being TRDD2 or TRDD3 (9 bases each). V was cut by 2 bases and J by 5 bases, with 42 bases left in between. The CDR3 has 24 amino acids. CDR1 and CDR2 from the germline V gene are TSWWSYY and QGS. The CDR3 DNA reads as TGTGCTCTTGGGGAATTAAAGGGCCCAATACCCTTCCTACAGTCACCTGGGGGATCAGATAAACTCATCTTT. Encoded protein: CALGELKGPIPFLQSPGGSDKLIF.

Regarding this clone: The protein that TCRdb holds for this DNA derives from a much larger clone and differs from the translated DNA at residue 2, which likely indicates a read error; the protein shown here is translated from the DNA. V is TRDV2 and J is TRDJ1; D is ambiguous. Germline V gene sequence: CDR1 GEAIGNYY, CDR2 EKD. There are 15 residues in the CDR3. The CDR3 DNA sequence: TGTTCCTGTGACACAATCGGGAGAAGGGCCGATAAACTCATCTTT. Its protein is CSCDTIGRRADKLIF.

By sample fraction, this clone is large. Different DNA sequences within this sample yield the same CDR3. The CDR3 spells CACDPISVLGDQAWDTRQMFF. For the CDR3, the DNA is TGTGCCTGTGACCCTATTTCCGTACTGGGGGATCAAGCCTGGGACACCCGACAGATGTTTTTC. The gene calls are TRDV2 and TRDJ3; 10 nucleotides match TRDD3. The CDR3 runs to 21 residues. The ends lost 3 bases at V and 2 bases at J; junction bases unmatched: 15. CDR1 is GEAIGNYY, CDR2 EKD, per germline.

This chain connects TRDV3 to TRDJ1; 13 positions match TRDD3. CDR1 TVYSNPD and CDR2 GDNSRS come from the germline V gene (reference sequence). The V and J ends lost 1 base and 3 bases, in that order; junction bases with no gene match: 20. CDR3 length equals 20 residues. This chain's CDR3 is CAFNVGSYVLGDTNADKLIF. The CDR3 region has the DNA TGTGCCTTTAATGTCGGTTCCTACGTACTGGGGGATACGAATGCCGATAAACTCATCTTT.

This clone was detected a few times. The V call is TRDV1, the J call TRDJ1; possible D gene TRDD2, 5 bases. The CDR3 extends over 20 amino acids. The V gene's germline CDR1 is TSWWSYY and CDR2 QGS. Trimming cost V 2 bases and J 0 bases, with 25 bases left between them. DNA for the CDR3: TGTGCTCTTGGGGAAATGCCTACCGTGAACCCGGCGGGGTACACCGATAAACTCATCTTT. It translates to CALGEMPTVNPAGYTDKLIF.

There are a few counts of this clone. The chain couples TRDV1 to TRDJ1; D might be TRDD2 or TRDD3, each matching 5 bases. This CDR3 has 22 amino acids. V was pared by 0 bases and J by 3 bases, with 32 bases between. Germline assignment: CDR1 TSWWSYY and CDR2 QGS. CDR3: CALGELFLVITKGQYGSDKLIF. CDR3 in DNA: TGTGCTCTTGGGGAACTATTCCTCGTAATTACGAAGGGACAATACGGTTCCGATAAACTCATCTTT.

This clone has only a few counts. The V gene is TRDV1, the J gene TRDJ1; 8 nucleotides match TRDD3. Germline trimming cut 8 bases from V and 2 bases from J; bases unmatched to any gene: 19. The CDR3 is made up of 18 amino acids. CDR1 is TSWWSYY and CDR2 is QGS in the germline V gene. The CDR3 sequence is CALYMPSPVLGGTDKLIF. The CDR3 DNA follows: TGTGCTCTTTACATGCCTTCTCCCGTACTGGGGGGGACCGATAAACTCATCTTT.

This clone was counted only a few times. The rearrangement joins TRDV1 to TRDJ1; TRDD3 might be the D (5 bases). CDR1 is TSWWSYY and CDR2 is QGS in the germline V gene. The CDR3 consists of 14 residues. V lost 3 bases and J lost 7, with 15 bases in between. As DNA, the CDR3 is TGTGCTCTTGGGGAGGTCCAGTGGGGTGGTAAACTCATCTTT. It is translated as CALGEVQWGGKLIF.